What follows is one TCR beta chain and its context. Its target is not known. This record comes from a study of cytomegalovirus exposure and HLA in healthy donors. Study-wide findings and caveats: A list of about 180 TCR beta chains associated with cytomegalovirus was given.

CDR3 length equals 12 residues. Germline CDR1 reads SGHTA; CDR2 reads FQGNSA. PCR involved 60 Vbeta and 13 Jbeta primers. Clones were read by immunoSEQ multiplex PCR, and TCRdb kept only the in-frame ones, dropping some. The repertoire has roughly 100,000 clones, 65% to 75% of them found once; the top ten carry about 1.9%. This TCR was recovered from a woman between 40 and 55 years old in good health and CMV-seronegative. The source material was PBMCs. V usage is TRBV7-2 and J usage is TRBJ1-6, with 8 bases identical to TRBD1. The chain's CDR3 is CAGGQGNSPLHF. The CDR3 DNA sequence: TGTGCAGGAGGACAGGGAAATTCACCCCTCCACTTT.